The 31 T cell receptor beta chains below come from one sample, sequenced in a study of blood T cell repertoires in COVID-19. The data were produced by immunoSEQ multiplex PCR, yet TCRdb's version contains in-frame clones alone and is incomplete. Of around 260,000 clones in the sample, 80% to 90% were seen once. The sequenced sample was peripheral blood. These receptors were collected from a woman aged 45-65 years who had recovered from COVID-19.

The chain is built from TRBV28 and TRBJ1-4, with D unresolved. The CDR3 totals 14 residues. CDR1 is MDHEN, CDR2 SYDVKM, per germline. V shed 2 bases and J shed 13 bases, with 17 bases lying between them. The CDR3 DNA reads TGTGCCAGCAGTTTAGATGCCCCTCGCGGAGGACTGTTTTTT. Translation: CASSLDAPRGGLFF.

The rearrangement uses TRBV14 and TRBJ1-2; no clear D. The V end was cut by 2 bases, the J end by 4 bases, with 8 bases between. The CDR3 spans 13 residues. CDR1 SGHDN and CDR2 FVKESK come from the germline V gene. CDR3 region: CASSQLRAYGYTF. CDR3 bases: TGTGCCAGCAGCCAATTGAGGGCCTATGGCTACACCTTC.

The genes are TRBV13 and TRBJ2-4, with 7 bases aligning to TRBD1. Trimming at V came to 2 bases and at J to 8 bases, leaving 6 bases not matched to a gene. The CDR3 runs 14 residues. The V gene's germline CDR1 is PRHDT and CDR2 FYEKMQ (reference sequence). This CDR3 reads CASSLSGRGYIQYF. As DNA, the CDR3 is TGTGCCAGCAGCTTATCGGGCAGGGGGTACATTCAGTACTTC.

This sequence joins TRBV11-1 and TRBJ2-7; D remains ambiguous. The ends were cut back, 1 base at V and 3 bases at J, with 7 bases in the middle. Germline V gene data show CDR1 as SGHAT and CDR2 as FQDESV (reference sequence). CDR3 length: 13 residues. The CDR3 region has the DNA TGTGCCAGCAGCTTAGGACAACGCTACGAGCAGTACTTC. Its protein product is CASSLGQRYEQYF.

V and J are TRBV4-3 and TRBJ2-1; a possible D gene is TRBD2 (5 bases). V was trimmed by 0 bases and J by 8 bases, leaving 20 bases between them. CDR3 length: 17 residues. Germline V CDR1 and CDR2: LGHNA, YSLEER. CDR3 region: CASSQDWETRSAHEQFF. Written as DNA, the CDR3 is TGCGCCAGCAGCCAAGATTGGGAGACCCGATCGGCTCATGAGCAGTTCTTC.

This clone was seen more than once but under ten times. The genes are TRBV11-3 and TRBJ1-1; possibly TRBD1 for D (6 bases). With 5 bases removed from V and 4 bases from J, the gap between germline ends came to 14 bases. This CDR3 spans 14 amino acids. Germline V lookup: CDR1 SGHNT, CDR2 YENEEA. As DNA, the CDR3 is TGTGCCAGCAGCCCGAGGGGCAGGGGCACTGAAGCTTTCTTT. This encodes CASSPRGRGTEAFF.

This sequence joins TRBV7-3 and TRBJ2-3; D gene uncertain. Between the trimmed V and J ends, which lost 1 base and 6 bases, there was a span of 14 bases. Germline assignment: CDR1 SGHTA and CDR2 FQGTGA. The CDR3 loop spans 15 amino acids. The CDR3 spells CASSLKQTTGDTQYF. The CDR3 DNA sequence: TGTGCCAGCAGCTTAAAACAAACTACTGGGGATACGCAGTATTTT.

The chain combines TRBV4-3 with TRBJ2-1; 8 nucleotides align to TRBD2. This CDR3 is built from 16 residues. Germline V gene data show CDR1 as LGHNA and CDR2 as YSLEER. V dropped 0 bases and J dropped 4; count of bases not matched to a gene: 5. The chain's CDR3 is CASSQDYGGGYNEQFF. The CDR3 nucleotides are TGCGCCAGCAGCCAAGATTATGGCGGGGGGTACAATGAGCAGTTCTTC.

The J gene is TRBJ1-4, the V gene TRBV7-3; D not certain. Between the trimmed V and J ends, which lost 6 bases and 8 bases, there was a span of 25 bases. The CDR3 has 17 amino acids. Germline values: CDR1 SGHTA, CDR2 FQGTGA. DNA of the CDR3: TGTGCCAGCAGTTCGAACCTTAACACCAGGCTTCAGGAAAAACTGTTTTTT. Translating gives CASSSNLNTRLQEKLFF.

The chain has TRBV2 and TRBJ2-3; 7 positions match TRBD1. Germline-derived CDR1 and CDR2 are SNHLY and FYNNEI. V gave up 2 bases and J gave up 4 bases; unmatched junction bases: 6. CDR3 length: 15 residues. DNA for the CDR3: TGTGCCAGCAGTGAAAGACAGGGAGCGGCAGATACGCAGTATTTT. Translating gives CASSERQGAADTQYF.

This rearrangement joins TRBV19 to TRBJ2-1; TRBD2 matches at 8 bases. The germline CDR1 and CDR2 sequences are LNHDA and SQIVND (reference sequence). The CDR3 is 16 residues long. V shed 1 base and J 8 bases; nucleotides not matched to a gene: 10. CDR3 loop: CASSIGGVAGIDEQFF. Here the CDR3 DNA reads TGTGCCAGTAGTATAGGTGGGGTAGCGGGAATCGATGAGCAGTTCTTC. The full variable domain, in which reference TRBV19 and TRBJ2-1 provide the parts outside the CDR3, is DGGITQSPKYLFRKEGQNVTLSCEQNLNHDAMYWYRQDPGQGLRLIYYSQIVNDFQKGDIAEGYSVSREKKESFPLTVTSAQKNPTAFYLCASSIGGVAGIDEQFFGPGTRLTVL.

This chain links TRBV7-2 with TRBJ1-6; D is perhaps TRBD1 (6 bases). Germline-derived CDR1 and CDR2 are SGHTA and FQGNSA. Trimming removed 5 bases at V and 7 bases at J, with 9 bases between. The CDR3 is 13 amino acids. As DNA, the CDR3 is TGTGCCAGCAGCCAAACAGGGAATTCACCCCTCCACTTT. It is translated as CASSQTGNSPLHF.

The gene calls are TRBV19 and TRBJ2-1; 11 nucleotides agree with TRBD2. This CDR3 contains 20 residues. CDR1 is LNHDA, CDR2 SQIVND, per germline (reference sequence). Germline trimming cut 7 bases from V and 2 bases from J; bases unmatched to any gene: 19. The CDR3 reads CASTGRGASGRQRTYNEQFF. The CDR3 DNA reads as TGTGCCAGTACCGGACGTGGGGCTAGCGGGAGGCAAAGGACCTACAATGAGCAGTTCTTC.

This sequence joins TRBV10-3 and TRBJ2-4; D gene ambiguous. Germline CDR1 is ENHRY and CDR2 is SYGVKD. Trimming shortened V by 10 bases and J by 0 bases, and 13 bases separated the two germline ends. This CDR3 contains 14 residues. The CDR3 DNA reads TGTGCCACCGGTGTCGGGTTAGCCAAAAACATTCAGTACTTC. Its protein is CATGVGLAKNIQYF.

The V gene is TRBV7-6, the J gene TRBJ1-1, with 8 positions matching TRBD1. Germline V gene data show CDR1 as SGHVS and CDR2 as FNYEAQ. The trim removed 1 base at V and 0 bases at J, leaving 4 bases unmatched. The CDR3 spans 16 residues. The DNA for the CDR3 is TGTGCCAGCAGCTTAGGACAGGGGACTATGAACACTGAAGCTTTCTTT. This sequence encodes CASSLGQGTMNTEAFF.

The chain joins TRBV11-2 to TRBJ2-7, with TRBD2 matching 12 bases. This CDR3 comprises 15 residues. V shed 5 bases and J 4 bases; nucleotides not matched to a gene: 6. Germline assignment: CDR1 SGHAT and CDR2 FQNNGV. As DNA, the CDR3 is TGTGCCAGCAGCCTCACTAGCGGGAGGTCTTACGAGCAGTACTTC. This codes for CASSLTSGRSYEQYF.

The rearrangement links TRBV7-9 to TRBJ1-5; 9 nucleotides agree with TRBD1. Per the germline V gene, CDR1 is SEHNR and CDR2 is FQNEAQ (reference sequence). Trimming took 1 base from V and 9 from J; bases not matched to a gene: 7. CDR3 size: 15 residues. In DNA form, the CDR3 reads TGTGCCAGCAGCTTAGGACAGGGGGGTTCGTGGCCCCAGCATTTT. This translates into CASSLGQGGSWPQHF.

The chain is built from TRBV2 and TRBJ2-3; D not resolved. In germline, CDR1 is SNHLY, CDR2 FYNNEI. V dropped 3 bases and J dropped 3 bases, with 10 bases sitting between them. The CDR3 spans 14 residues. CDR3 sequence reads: CASSDGGGTDTQYF. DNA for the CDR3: TGTGCCAGCAGTGATGGCGGTGGAACAGATACGCAGTATTTT. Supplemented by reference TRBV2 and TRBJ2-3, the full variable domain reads EPEVTQTPSHQVTQMGQEVILRCVPISNHLYFYWYRQILGQKVEFLVSFYNNEISEKSEIFDDQFSVERPDGSNFTLKIRSTKLEDSAMYFCASSDGGGTDTQYFGPGTRLTVL.

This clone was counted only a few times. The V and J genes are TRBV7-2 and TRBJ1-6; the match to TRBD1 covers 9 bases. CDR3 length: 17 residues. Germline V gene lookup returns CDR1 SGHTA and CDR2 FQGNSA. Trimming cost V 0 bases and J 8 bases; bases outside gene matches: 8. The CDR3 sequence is CASSLAGTGINDSPLHF. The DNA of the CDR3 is TGTGCCAGCAGCTTAGCTGGGACAGGGATTAATGATTCACCCCTCCACTTT. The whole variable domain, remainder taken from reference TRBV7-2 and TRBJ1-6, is GAGVSQSPSNKVTEKGKDVELRCDPISGHTALYWYRQSLGQGLEFLIYFQGNSAPDKSGLPSDRFSAERTGGSVSTLTIQRTQQEDSAVYLCASSLAGTGINDSPLHFGNGTRLTVT.

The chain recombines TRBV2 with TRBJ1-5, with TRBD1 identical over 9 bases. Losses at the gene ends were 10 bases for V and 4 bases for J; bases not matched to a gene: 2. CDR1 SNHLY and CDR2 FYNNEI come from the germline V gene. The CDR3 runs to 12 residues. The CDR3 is CAKGQGNQPQHF. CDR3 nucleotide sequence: TGTGCCAAGGGACAGGGAAATCAGCCCCAGCATTTT.

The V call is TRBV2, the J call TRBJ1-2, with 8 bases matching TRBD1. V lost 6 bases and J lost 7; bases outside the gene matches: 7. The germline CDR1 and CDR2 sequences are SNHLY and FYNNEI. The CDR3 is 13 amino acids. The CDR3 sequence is CASSEDREFGYTF. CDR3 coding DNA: TGTGCCAGCAGCGAGGACAGGGAATTTGGCTACACCTTC.

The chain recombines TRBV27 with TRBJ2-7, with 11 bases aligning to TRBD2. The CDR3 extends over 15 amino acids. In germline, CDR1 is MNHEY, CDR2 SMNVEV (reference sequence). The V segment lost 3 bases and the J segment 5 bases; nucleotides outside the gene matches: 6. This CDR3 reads CASSFYTSGSDEQYF. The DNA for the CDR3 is TGTGCCAGCAGTTTTTATACTAGCGGGAGTGACGAGCAGTACTTC.

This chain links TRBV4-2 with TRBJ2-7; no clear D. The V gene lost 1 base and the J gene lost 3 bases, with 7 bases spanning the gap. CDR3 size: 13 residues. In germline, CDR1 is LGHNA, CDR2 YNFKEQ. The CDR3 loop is CASSQAKNYEQYF. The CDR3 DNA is TGTGCCAGCAGCCAAGCCAAAAACTACGAGCAGTACTTC.

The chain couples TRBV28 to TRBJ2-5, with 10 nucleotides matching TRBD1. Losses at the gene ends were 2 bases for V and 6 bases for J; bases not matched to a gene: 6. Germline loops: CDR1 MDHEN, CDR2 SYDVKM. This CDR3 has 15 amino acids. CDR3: CASSLGGQGIKTQYF. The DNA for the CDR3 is TGTGCCAGCAGTTTAGGGGGACAGGGGATAAAGACCCAGTACTTC.

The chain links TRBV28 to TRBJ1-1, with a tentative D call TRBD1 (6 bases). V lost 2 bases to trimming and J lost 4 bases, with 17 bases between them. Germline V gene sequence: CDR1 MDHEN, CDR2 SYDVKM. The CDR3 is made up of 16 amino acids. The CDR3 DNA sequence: TGTGCCAGCAGTTTACCCACAGGGATCAAGGGCACTGAAGCTTTCTTT. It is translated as CASSLPTGIKGTEAFF.

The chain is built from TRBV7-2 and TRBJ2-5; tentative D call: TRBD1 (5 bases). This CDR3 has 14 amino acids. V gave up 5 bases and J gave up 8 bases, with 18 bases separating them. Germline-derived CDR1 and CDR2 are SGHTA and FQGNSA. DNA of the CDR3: TGTGCCAGCAGCCCCGGTGGGGCTGTAGCTACCCAGTACTTC. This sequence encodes CASSPGGAVATQYF.

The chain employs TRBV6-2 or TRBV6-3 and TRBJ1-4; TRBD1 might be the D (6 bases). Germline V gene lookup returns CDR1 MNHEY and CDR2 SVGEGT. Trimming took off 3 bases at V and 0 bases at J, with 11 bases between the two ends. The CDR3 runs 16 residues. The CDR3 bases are TGTGCCAGCAGTTATGAGCCAGGGGCAACTAATGAAAAACTGTTTTTT. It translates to CASSYEPGATNEKLFF.

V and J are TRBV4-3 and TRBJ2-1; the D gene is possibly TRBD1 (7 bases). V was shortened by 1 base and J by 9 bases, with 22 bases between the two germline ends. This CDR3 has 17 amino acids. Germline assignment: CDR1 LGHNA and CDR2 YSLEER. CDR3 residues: CASSQGPRGADSGEQFF. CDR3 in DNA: TGCGCCAGCAGCCAAGGCCCCAGGGGGGCGGACAGTGGTGAGCAGTTCTTC.

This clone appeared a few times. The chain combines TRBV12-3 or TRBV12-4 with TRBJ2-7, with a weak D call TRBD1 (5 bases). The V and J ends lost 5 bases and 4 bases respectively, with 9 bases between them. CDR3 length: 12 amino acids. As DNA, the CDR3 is TGTGCCAGCAGTAATCAGGGATACGAGCAGTACTTC. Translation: CASSNQGYEQYF.

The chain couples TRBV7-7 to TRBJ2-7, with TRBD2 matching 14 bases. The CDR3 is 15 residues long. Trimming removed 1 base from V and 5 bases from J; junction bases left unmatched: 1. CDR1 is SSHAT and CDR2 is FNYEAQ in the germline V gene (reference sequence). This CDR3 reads CASSLGLAGGDEQYF. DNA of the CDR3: TGTGCCAGCAGCTTAGGACTAGCGGGAGGGGACGAGCAGTACTTC. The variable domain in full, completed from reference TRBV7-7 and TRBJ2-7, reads GAGVSQSPRYKVTKRGQDVTLRCDPISSHATLYWYQQALGQGPEFLTYFNYEAQPDKSGLPSDRFSAERPEGSISTLTIQRTEQRDSAMYRCASSLGLAGGDEQYFGPGTRLTVT.

CDR3 nucleotide sequence: TGTGCCAGCAGAGGGGACAGGGTGGTCTACACCTTC. This gives the protein CASRGDRVVYTF. The chain links TRBV28 to TRBJ1-2; 9 positions match TRBD1. Germline assignment: CDR1 MDHEN and CDR2 SYDVKM. V was pared by 6 bases and J by 10 bases, with 6 bases of the junction left unmatched. The CDR3 has 12 amino acids.